The table lists the clone carrying this T cell receptor beta chain with many counts. The V and J ends lost 2 bases and 0 bases, in that order; junction bases with no gene match: 10. The CDR3 covers 18 residues. Germline V CDR1 and CDR2: SEHNR, FQNEAQ (reference sequence). The sample originates from a study of regulatory T cells in long-lasting Graves disease. Arm-PCR of CDR3 regions and iRepertoire HTBI primers were the basis on which TCR beta libraries were built. TCRdb re-derived calls from the multiplex PCR reads in MiXCR, one entry per CDR3 protein. The sample shows over 500,000 distinct CDR3 sequences, more than 15% of them seen only once. Time point given: newly diagnosed GD, antithyroid drugs for less than 3 months. TCR sequences were obtained from RNA taken from PBMCs. This same sample was also taken into another study, of T cells in Graves' hyperthyroidism and ophthalmopathy. As that study records: TCR CDR3 regions were first amplified by RT-PCR with HTBI primers.

The chain has TRBV7-9 and TRBJ2-1, with 7 bases identical to TRBD1. Sequenced material: peripheral blood mononuclear cells (PBMCs), taken at new diagnosis, from a patient treated with antithyroid drugs. The receptor was derived from a man between 18 and 29 years old with Graves disease. CDR3 residues: CASSLLPGQRSSYNEQFF. The CDR3 DNA reads as TGTGCCAGCAGCTTATTACCGGGACAGAGGAGCTCCTACAATGAGCAGTTCTTC.